The 10 T cell receptor beta chains presented below share a single source sample, sequenced in a study of low-dose radiotherapy and immunotherapy resistance in tumors. Time point reported: before trial treatment. Covering alpha and beta chains, TRAV- and TRBV-specific primers were used for the first-strand cDNA. The PCR that amplified TCRs ran for about 20 cycles, relying on a constant-region primer and a V-primer adapter. MiXCR, run by TCRdb on the reads, gives a single entry per CDR3 protein. The table lists 45,000 to 75,000 distinct CDR3 sequences, approximately 25% of them singletons. The specimen comprised PBMCs, sampled before treatment. The receptors derive from a male donor with prostate cancer.

In its sample, this clonotype was seen many times. The chain combines TRBV25-1 with TRBJ2-2; D may be TRBD2 (6 bases). Trimming pared 4 bases from V and 7 bases from J, leaving 16 bases between. The CDR3 is 15 residues long. CDR1 and CDR2 from the germline V gene are MGHDK and SYGVNS. The chain's CDR3 is CASSGGAGLGGELFF. The CDR3 nucleotides read TGTGCCAGCAGTGGCGGGGCGGGGCTCGGCGGGGAGCTGTTTTTT.

This clonotype was observed at least ten times. The V gene is TRBV4-3, the J gene TRBJ2-7; D gene unclear. The germline V and J ends were trimmed by 1 base and 6 bases, with 10 bases remaining between them. CDR1 LGHNA and CDR2 YSLEER come from the germline V gene. The CDR3 is made up of 13 amino acids. The CDR3 DNA reads as TGCGCCAGCAGCCAAGGGCCGGCCCTCGAGCAGTACTTC. Translated: CASSQGPALEQYF.

A word on this clonotype: A far more abundant clone sits one base away, making this likely a read error. This chain links TRBV6-2 or TRBV6-3 with TRBJ1-1, with D maybe TRBD1 (5 bases). The CDR3 has 15 residues. The germline V gene has CDR1 MNHEY and CDR2 SVGEGT. CDR3: CASIYDSQLGPEAFF. The CDR3 DNA is TGTGCCAGCATTTACGACAGCCAGCTCGGACCTGAAGCTTTCTTT.

This clonotype was detected many times. The rearrangement uses TRBV29-1 and TRBJ2-5, with TRBD1 as a possible D gene (6 bases). The length of the CDR3 is 13 residues. CDR1 is SQVTM and CDR2 is ANQGSEA in the germline V gene. V was trimmed by 6 bases and J by 4 bases, leaving 15 bases between them. This CDR3 reads CSVVLGALETQYF. CDR3 sequence (DNA): TGCAGCGTAGTTTTGGGGGCCCTAGAGACCCAGTACTTC.

This clonotype was counted many times. The chain's CDR3 is CASSLVTYEQYF. Written as DNA, the CDR3 is TGTGCCAGCAGCTTAGTCACCTACGAGCAGTACTTC. This chain joins TRBV11-2 and TRBJ2-7; no firm D call. Germline CDR1 SGHAT, CDR2 FQNNGV. The CDR3 runs to 12 residues. V lost 1 base to trimming and J lost 2 bases, with 3 bases between them.

Here the CDR3 reads CASSPGQGPAVLTF. DNA of the CDR3: TGCGCCAGCAGCCCCGGACAGGGCCCCGCTGTCCTGACTTTC. The rearrangement links TRBV4-1 to TRBJ2-6; 8 nucleotides agree with TRBD1. The germline V gene has CDR1 MGHRA and CDR2 YSYEKL. The CDR3 runs to 14 residues. V lost 4 bases, J lost 13 bases, and 9 bases stayed unmatched.

This clonotype occurred many times. The V gene is TRBV5-5, the J gene TRBJ2-7; D unclear. Between the trimmed V and J ends, which lost 0 bases and 4 bases, there was a span of 5 bases. Germline V gene lookup returns CDR1 SGHKS and CDR2 YYEKEE (reference sequence). This CDR3 is built from 12 residues. CDR3 residues: CASSLEHYEQYF. DNA for the CDR3: TGTGCCAGCAGCTTGGAGCATTACGAGCAGTACTTC.

The rearrangement links TRBV20-1 to TRBJ1-1; tentatively, D is TRBD1 (6 bases). Trimming stripped 1 base from V and 5 bases from J, with 14 bases between. This CDR3 region has 14 residues. Germline CDR1 DFQATT, CDR2 SNEGSKA (reference sequence). CDR3 amino acids: CSARAAGARTEAFF. The CDR3 DNA sequence: TGCAGTGCTAGAGCCGCGGGGGCGCGGACTGAAGCTTTCTTT.

This clonotype was observed many times. This chain connects TRBV2 to TRBJ1-1; 7 bases match TRBD1. V shed 8 bases, J shed 0 bases, and the junction held 6 bases outside the gene matches. Germline V gives CDR1 SNHLY, CDR2 FYNNEI. CDR3 length: 14 residues. CDR3 in DNA: TGTGCCAGCCGTGCGGGACAGTTGAACACTGAAGCTTTCTTT. Its protein product is CASRAGQLNTEAFF.

As regards this clonotype: It is likely a read error: a sequence one base away is far more abundant. The rearrangement uses TRBV28 and TRBJ2-1, with D possibly called TRBD1 or TRBD2 (7 bases each). Between the trimmed V and J ends, which lost 7 bases and 10 bases, there was a span of 29 bases. The germline gives CDR1 MDHEN, CDR2 SYDVKM. CDR3 size: 17 residues. CDR3 nucleotides: TGTGCCAGCATCACAGCGGGGCGACAGGGACCAGGCTACGAGCAGTTCTTC. Protein sequence: CASITAGRQGPGYEQFF.